One sample yielded the 24 T cell receptor beta chains listed below, sequenced in a study of vaccination effects on CD4 cells after COVID-19. For these TCRs, the target antigens are not known. The data were produced by immunoSEQ multiplex PCR, yet TCRdb's version contains in-frame clones alone and is incomplete. The sample includes approximately 74,000 clones, under 85% of them seen just once. Expansion of antigen-specific CD4+ T cells with viral peptide pools was carried out by the ViraFEST assay before sequencing. It was after 10 days of culture that CD4+ T cells were isolated. Vaccine recipients had no previous SARS-CoV-2 infection; their nucleocapsid antibodies were negative. The starting material was CD4+ T cells from PBMCs cultured with HCoV-NL63 spike peptides, obtained before COVID-19 vaccination. The source of these receptors is a human donor who received a COVID-19 vaccine.

The rearrangement links TRBV7-9 to TRBJ1-2; D remains ambiguous. The germline V and J ends were trimmed by 0 bases and 7 bases, with 9 bases remaining between them. CDR1 SEHNR and CDR2 FQNEAQ come from the germline V gene (reference sequence). The CDR3 covers 13 residues. CDR3 coding DNA: TGTGCCAGCAGCTTAGCGAGTGTCCCTGGCTACACCTTC. Translated, it gives CASSLASVPGYTF.

The chain couples TRBV6-1 to TRBJ2-3; D ambiguous. V was pared by 2 bases and J by 6 bases, with 12 bases between. The CDR3 sequence is 14 residues long. Germline-derived CDR1 and CDR2 are MNHNS and SASEGT. This CDR3 is CASSEIGAEDTQYF. As DNA, the CDR3 is TGTGCCAGCAGTGAAATCGGCGCGGAGGATACGCAGTATTTT.

The CDR3 protein is CASSIGTGGSYGELFF. The CDR3 DNA reads as TGTGCCAGTAGTATAGGGACAGGGGGCTCGTACGGGGAGCTGTTTTTT. This chain connects TRBV19 to TRBJ2-2; TRBD1 matches 11 bases. The CDR3 totals 16 residues. V shed 1 base, J shed 7 bases, and the junction held 5 bases outside the gene matches. CDR1 is LNHDA and CDR2 is SQIVND in the germline V gene (reference sequence).

The CDR3 protein is CASSYVSNYGYTF. DNA of the CDR3: TGTGCCAGCAGTTACGTCAGTAACTATGGCTACACCTTC. The chain carries TRBV6-2 or TRBV6-3 and TRBJ1-2; D remains ambiguous. CDR1 is MNHEY and CDR2 is SVGEGT in the germline V gene. The V and J ends lost 2 bases and 1 base respectively, with 5 bases between them. The CDR3 length is 13 residues.

The chain employs TRBV28 and TRBJ1-2; no reliable D call. The V end lost 6 bases, the J end lost 5 bases, and 10 bases lay between the germline ends. The CDR3 spans 12 residues. Germline V gene data show CDR1 as MDHEN and CDR2 as SYDVKM. The CDR3 DNA follows: TGTGCCAGCAGAGAGCAGTATTATGGCTACACCTTC. Its translation: CASREQYYGYTF.

The chain links TRBV7-2 to TRBJ1-4; D possibly corresponds to TRBD1 (5 bases). The germline V gene has CDR1 SGHTA and CDR2 FQGNSA. The germline V and J ends were trimmed by 3 bases and 4 bases, with 9 bases remaining between them. This CDR3 comprises 14 residues. This CDR3 reads CASSLTGLNEKLFF. The CDR3 bases are TGTGCCAGCAGCTTGACGGGGCTTAATGAAAAACTGTTTTTT.

The rearrangement uses TRBV29-1 and TRBJ2-1, with no clear D. V dropped 2 bases and J dropped 0 bases, with 8 bases sitting between them. Germline lookup yields CDR1 SQVTM and CDR2 ANQGSEA. CDR3 length: 14 amino acids. CDR3 residues: CSVEPQSSYNEQFF. The CDR3 bases are TGCAGCGTTGAACCCCAGAGCTCCTACAATGAGCAGTTCTTC.

The chain has TRBV3-1 (or the pseudogene TRBV3-2) and TRBJ1-4; the D gene is possibly TRBD1 (5 bases). The CDR3 loop spans 13 amino acids. V was cut by 7 bases and J by 10 bases, with 16 bases left in between. CDR1 and CDR2 (germline): LGHDT, YNNKEL (reference sequence). The CDR3 sequence is CASTSGGRGKLFF. DNA of the CDR3: TGTGCCAGCACCTCGGGGGGGAGGGGAAAACTGTTTTTT.

The chain employs TRBV6-5 and TRBJ2-7; possibly TRBD2 for D (6 bases). This CDR3 region has 13 residues. Germline V gene data show CDR1 as MNHEY and CDR2 as SVGAGI. With 5 bases removed from V and 2 bases from J, the gap between germline ends came to 10 bases. CDR3 protein: CASSRGRTYEQYV. As DNA, the CDR3 is TGTGCCAGCAGTCGGGGGAGAACCTACGAGCAGTACGTC.

This chain connects TRBV6-5 to TRBJ2-7; 10 bases fit TRBD2. Germline V gene lookup returns CDR1 MNHEY and CDR2 SVGAGI. This CDR3 has 15 amino acids. With V trimmed by 6 bases and J by 2 bases, 7 bases remained unmatched. The CDR3 protein is CASRTLAGGTYEQYV. In nucleotides, the CDR3 is TGTGCCAGCAGAACCTTAGCGGGGGGTACCTACGAGCAGTACGTC.

CDR3 region: CAISRGIVGIRNTEAFF. The CDR3 DNA follows: TGTGCCATCAGTCGGGGAATCGTCGGAATTAGGAACACTGAAGCTTTCTTT. The rearrangement links TRBV10-3 to TRBJ1-1; D is uncertain. Trimming removed 5 bases at V and 1 base at J, with 20 bases between. Germline lookup yields CDR1 ENHRY and CDR2 SYGVKD. The CDR3 loop spans 17 amino acids.

The chain uses TRBV7-2 and TRBJ1-2, with D perhaps matching TRBD1 (6 bases). Between the trimmed V and J ends, which lost 5 bases and 4 bases, there was a span of 20 bases. The CDR3 runs to 16 residues. Germline CDR1 is SGHTA and CDR2 is FQGNSA. CDR3 sequence reads: CASSLQGSLTIYGYTF. The CDR3 coding sequence is TGTGCCAGCAGCCTGCAGGGGTCATTGACAATCTATGGCTACACCTTC.

V is TRBV5-8 and J is TRBJ2-3; TRBD1 agrees at 9 bases. CDR1 is SGHTS, CDR2 YDEGEE, per germline. Trimming took 3 bases from V and 2 from J; bases not matched to a gene: 4. The CDR3 totals 15 residues. The CDR3 DNA is TGTGCCAGCAGCTCAGACAGGGGGAACACAGATACGCAGTATTTT. Protein: CASSSDRGNTDTQYF. Full variable domain (remainder filled in from reference TRBV5-8 and TRBJ2-3): EAGVTQSPTHLIKTRGQQATLRCSPISGHTSVYWYQQALGLGLQFLLWYDEGEERNRGNFPPRFSGRQFPNYSSELNVNALELEDSALYLCASSSDRGNTDTQYFGPGTRLTVL.

The V gene is TRBV9, the J gene TRBJ1-1; D perhaps matches TRBD1 (5 bases). The CDR3 totals 13 residues. V was cut by 0 bases and J by 7 bases, with 10 bases left in between. The germline V gene encodes CDR1 SGDLS and CDR2 YYNGEE. For the CDR3, the DNA is TGTGCCAGCAGCGTAGTGACAGCCTTTGAAGCTTTCTTT. Amino acids: CASSVVTAFEAFF.

This chain joins TRBV18 and TRBJ2-5; no clear D. The CDR3 length is 15 residues. V lost 5 bases to trimming and J lost 5 bases, with 18 bases between them. Germline loops: CDR1 KGHSH, CDR2 LQKENI. CDR3 sequence reads: CASSAVASGRETQYF. CDR3 coding DNA: TGTGCCAGCTCAGCGGTCGCGTCGGGTCGGGAGACCCAGTACTTC.

The chain links TRBV25-1 to TRBJ2-7, with TRBD1 matching over 8 bases. There are 13 residues in the CDR3. The germline V gene encodes CDR1 MGHDK and CDR2 SYGVNS. After removal of 5 bases from V and 6 bases from J, the junction contained 6 bases not matched to a gene. CDR3 sequence reads: CASSPSDRGEQYV. CDR3 in DNA: TGTGCCAGCAGTCCCAGCGACAGGGGCGAGCAGTACGTC.

The chain links TRBV11-2 to TRBJ1-3, with D maybe TRBD1 (5 bases). Germline V CDR1 and CDR2: SGHAT, FQNNGV. The CDR3 is 17 amino acids. The V gene lost 3 bases and the J gene lost 1 base, with 16 bases spanning the gap. CDR3 sequence (DNA): TGTGCCAGCAGCTTTAAGCCCAAGGGGCCTTCTGGAAACACCATATATTTT. It specifies CASSFKPKGPSGNTIYF. The whole variable domain, filled in from reference TRBV11-2 and TRBJ1-3, reads EAGVAQSPRYKIIEKRQSVAFWCNPISGHATLYWYQQILGQGPKLLIQFQNNGVVDDSQLPKDRFSAERLKGVDSTLKIQPAKLEDSAVYLCASSFKPKGPSGNTIYFGEGSWLTVV.

The chain couples TRBV7-2 to TRBJ1-4; D call uncertain. The V gene lost 6 bases and the J gene lost 0 bases, with 11 bases spanning the gap. Per germline, CDR1 SGHTA and CDR2 FQGNSA. This CDR3 has 15 residues. CDR3 DNA sequence: TGTGCCAGCAGATCCGACGGGGCAACTAATGAAAAACTGTTTTTT. Its protein product is CASRSDGATNEKLFF.

The chain has TRBV2 and TRBJ1-1; D remains ambiguous. Germline V gene data show CDR1 as SNHLY and CDR2 as FYNNEI. Trimming left V 5 bases short and J 2 bases short, with 9 bases between. The CDR3 length is 13 residues. The CDR3: CASSYELNTEAFF. The DNA for the CDR3 is TGTGCCAGCAGTTACGAGTTAAACACTGAAGCTTTCTTT.

A few counts support this clone. The V call is TRBV5-1, the J call TRBJ1-3; D remains ambiguous. Germline CDR1 SGHRS, CDR2 YFSETQ. The CDR3 totals 16 residues. With 5 bases removed from V and 0 bases from J, the gap between germline ends came to 15 bases. The CDR3 sequence: CASRLNTVLSGNTIYF. DNA of the CDR3: TGCGCCAGCAGGTTGAATACAGTCCTCTCTGGAAACACCATATATTTT.

The chain carries TRBV5-1 and TRBJ1-2; 8 nucleotides agree with TRBD1. CDR3 length: 12 residues. The germline CDR1 and CDR2 sequences are SGHRS and YFSETQ. Unmatched junction bases numbered 2, after V lost 3 bases and J lost 7 bases. CDR3 nucleotides: TGCGCCAGCAGCTCAACAGGGGGTGGCTACACCTTC. This translates into CASSSTGGGYTF. The variable domain in full, with the rest retrieved from reference TRBV5-1 and TRBJ1-2, is KAGVTQTPRYLIKTRGQQVTLSCSPISGHRSVSWYQQTPGQGLQFLFEYFSETQRNKGNFPGRFSGRQFSNSRSEMNVSTLELGDSALYLCASSSTGGGYTFGSGTRLTVV.

The chain is built from TRBV19 and TRBJ1-3; D is possibly TRBD1 (5 bases). Germline CDR1 and CDR2: LNHDA and SQIVND (reference sequence). This CDR3 is built from 18 residues. Between the trimmed V and J ends, which lost 5 bases and 0 bases, there was a span of 20 bases. CDR3 in DNA: TGTGCCAGTAGTGCCTCGCCGGGACGGGGGGACTCTGGAAACACCATATATTTT. It is translated as CASSASPGRGDSGNTIYF. Drawing the rest from reference TRBV19 and TRBJ1-3, the complete variable domain is DGGITQSPKYLFRKEGQNVTLSCEQNLNHDAMYWYRQDPGQGLRLIYYSQIVNDFQKGDIAEGYSVSREKKESFPLTVTSAQKNPTAFYLCASSASPGRGDSGNTIYFGEGSWLTVV.

The genes are TRBV2 and TRBJ2-3; 12 positions match TRBD1. Germline V gene data show CDR1 as SNHLY and CDR2 as FYNNEI. The J segment lost 5 bases and the V segment lost 6 bases, leaving 6 bases of the junction unmatched. The CDR3 has 15 residues. For the CDR3, the DNA is TGTGCCAGCAGGGAGGGACAGGGGGCCGTAGATACGCAGTATTTT. It yields the protein CASREGQGAVDTQYF.

DNA for the CDR3: TGTGCCAGCACCGGGCCCCTTTCCGATCAGCCCCAGCATTTT. This codes for CASTGPLSDQPQHF. This chain connects TRBV2 to TRBJ1-5; no clear D gene. CDR3 length: 14 amino acids. Germline values: CDR1 SNHLY, CDR2 FYNNEI. Trimming took off 7 bases at V and 5 bases at J, with 15 bases between the two ends.